A selection of T cell receptor beta chains follows, all from one sample in a study of cytomegalovirus exposure and HLA in healthy donors. TCRdb's copy holds only in-frame clones and misses some; the assay was immunoSEQ multiplex PCR. The sample yields approximately 100,000 clones, over 70% seen once. Sequenced input: PBMCs. The origin of the receptors is a female donor in good health and CMV-seronegative. CDR3s include the opening cysteine and the closing phenylalanine or tryptophan. Each record gives: D gene, V gene, J gene, clone size, CDR3 DNA, CDR3 protein. The D gene is left open where the match is weak. Only some rows state a clone size, as once, few, many or a class for expanded clones.

-	TRBV28	TRBJ2-7	few	TGTGCCAGCAGTTCCCCGGGGTCTTCTACCTACGAGCAGTACTTC	CASSSPGSSTYEQYF
TRBD1	TRBV10-2	TRBJ2-7	-	TGCGCCAGCAGTGACCCAGGCTCTTACAGGGGCTGGTACGAGCAGTACTTC	CASSDPGSYRGWYEQYF
-	TRBV6-5	TRBJ1-2	-	TGTGCCAGCAGTCGGGGGTACCGATATGGCTACACCTTC	CASSRGYRYGYTF
-	TRBV2	TRBJ1-4	once	TGTGCCAGCAGTGAGGCCTCTGGCCACGAAAAACTGTTTTTT	CASSEASGHEKLFF
-	TRBV7-3	TRBJ1-5	-	TGTGCCAGCAGCCCCTTTGGAGGCCAGCCCCAGCATTTT	CASSPFGGQPQHF
-	TRBV29-1	TRBJ2-3	-	TGCAGCACCTTTAAGAGGGTGGGTCTGAATACGCAGTATTTT	CSTFKRVGLNTQYF
-	TRBV6-1	TRBJ2-7	-	TGTGCCAGCAGTTGGGCAGGGACCTACGAGCAGTACTTC	CASSWAGTYEQYF
-	TRBV5-1	TRBJ1-1	-	TGCGCCAGCAGATGGGGACATATGAACACTGAAGCTTTCTTT	CASRWGHMNTEAFF
-	TRBV7-2	TRBJ1-3	-	TGTGCCAGCAGCTTTGGACAATCCAGGACTGGAAACACCATATATTTT	CASSFGQSRTGNTIYF
-	TRBV10-1	TRBJ2-5	-	TGCGCCAGCGCCGCAGGGTGGGGAGAGACCCAGTACTTC	CASAAGWGETQYF
-	TRBV7-8	TRBJ1-1	-	TGTGCCAGCAGCCAAACAGGGAACACTGAAGCTTTCTTT	CASSQTGNTEAFF
-	TRBV9	TRBJ2-5	-	TGTGCCAGCCGGTATGGGGCGGGAAGCGGTGAGACCCAGTACTTC	CASRYGAGSGETQYF
-	TRBV30	TRBJ2-1	-	TGTGCCTCGGGGGACAGAAACAATGAGCAGTTCTTC	CASGDRNNEQFF
-	TRBV5-4	TRBJ2-3	-	TGTGCCAGCAGCTTAAGGACAGCTACAGATACGCAGTATTTT	CASSLRTATDTQYF
-	TRBV2	TRBJ2-3	-	TGTGCCAGCAGGAAGGGGGATTCCCCTAGCACAGATACGCAGTATTTT	CASRKGDSPSTDTQYF
-	TRBV7-6	TRBJ1-4	-	TGTGCCAGCAGCGTGGTTAGTAATGAAAAACTGTTTTTT	CASSVVSNEKLFF
TRBD1	TRBV28	TRBJ2-5	once	TGTGCCAGCCGCCCGGGACAGGGATGGGAGACCCAGTACTTC	CASRPGQGWETQYF
-	TRBV27	TRBJ2-6	few	TGTGCCAGCAGATTAAGGACTGGTCACGACTCTGGGGCCAACGTCCTGACTTTC	CASRLRTGHDSGANVLTF
-	TRBV23-1	TRBJ1-2	-	TGCGCCAGCAGGTCGTTCAGGGGCTATGGCTACACCTTC	CASRSFRGYGYTF
-	TRBV29-1	TRBJ1-1	-	TGCAGCGTTGATATTAAAATGAACACTGAAGCTTTCTTT	CSVDIKMNTEAFF
-	TRBV15	TRBJ2-1	-	TGTGCCACCAGCAGAGACGAGAGCTCCTACAATGAGCAGTTCTTC	CATSRDESSYNEQFF
-	TRBV5-6	TRBJ1-5	-	TGTGCCAGCAGCTTTCAGGGGACCAATCAGCCCCAGCATTTT	CASSFQGTNQPQHF
-	TRBV19	TRBJ2-2	-	TGTGCCAGTAGTAATTTCGCCGGGGAGCTGTTTTTT	CASSNFAGELFF
TRBD1	TRBV5-1	TRBJ2-7	-	TGCGCCAGCAGCTTCCAGGGGGACTACGAGCAGTACTTC	CASSFQGDYEQYF
TRBD2	TRBV28	TRBJ2-1	-	TGTGCCAGCAGGATCCGGGGGGATAGATACAATGAGCAGTTCTTC	CASRIRGDRYNEQFF
-	TRBV27	TRBJ1-2	-	TGTGCCAGCAGTTTAGTACAGGGAGACTATGGCTACACCTTC	CASSLVQGDYGYTF
TRBD1	TRBV6-5	TRBJ2-7	-	TGTGCCAGCAGTTACGGGGGGACAGGGGGCCACGAGCAGTACTTC	CASSYGGTGGHEQYF
TRBD1	TRBV4-1	TRBJ2-1	-	TGCGCCAGCAGCCCCGGGACAGGGTACCCCTGGGAGCAGTTCTTC	CASSPGTGYPWEQFF
-	TRBV28	TRBJ2-1	-	TGTGCCAGCCCTCCTCCCGGGCGGCGAGGTGGCGGAGCAGGGAATGAGCAGTTCTTC	CASPPPGRRGGGAGNEQFF
-	TRBV6-1	TRBJ1-2	-	TGTGCCAGCAGTGAAGCGCACCGGGGTGCCTATGGCTACACCTTC	CASSEAHRGAYGYTF
-	TRBV30	TRBJ1-1	-	TGTGCCTGGAGTGTACCTCGCCCCCTCGGGAGGAACACTGAAGCTTTCTTT	CAWSVPRPLGRNTEAFF
-	TRBV4-2	TRBJ2-1	few	TGTGCCAGCAGCCAAAACCCATTCGGGTCCAATGAGCAGTTCTTC	CASSQNPFGSNEQFF
-	TRBV2	TRBJ1-5	-	TGTGCCAGCAGTGAAGGGCGGATCAATCAGCCCCAGCATTTT	CASSEGRINQPQHF
-	TRBV29-1	TRBJ2-7	-	TGCAGCGTTGGAATCCCGGGACATGGGTACGAGCAGTACTTC	CSVGIPGHGYEQYF
-	TRBV5-1	TRBJ2-2	few	TGCGCCAGCAGCATGGACAAGCCGGGGGGGGAGCTGTTTTTT	CASSMDKPGGELFF
TRBD2	TRBV14	TRBJ2-1	-	TGTGCCAGCAGCCAAGAGATTGGTAGCGGGTACAATGAGCAGTTCTTC	CASSQEIGSGYNEQFF
-	TRBV28	TRBJ2-7	few	TGTGCCAGCAGCCTCTTTACCTACGAGCAGTACTTC	CASSLFTYEQYF
-	TRBV15	TRBJ2-3	-	TGTGCCACCAGCGGACCCTCAGGGCCAAGCACAGATACGCAGTATTTT	CATSGPSGPSTDTQYF
-	TRBV9	TRBJ2-5	-	TGTGCCAGCAGCGTAGCGGTAGGGGGACCCGGGGAGACCCAGTACTTC	CASSVAVGGPGETQYF
-	TRBV29-1	TRBJ2-7	-	TGCAGCGTTAGTACAGGGATCCACTACGAGCAGTACTTC	CSVSTGIHYEQYF
TRBD2	TRBV7-8	TRBJ2-7	medium-sized	TGTGCCAGCAGCTTAGCTCCGTCAGGAGCGGGAGTGTCCTACGAGCAGTACTTC	CASSLAPSGAGVSYEQYF
TRBD1	TRBV18	TRBJ1-1	-	TGTGCCAGCTCACCACGGACAGGCTGGAACACTGAAGCTTTCTTT	CASSPRTGWNTEAFF
TRBD1	TRBV5-3	TRBJ1-3	-	TGTGCCAGACACAGGGGGCGTTTTGGAAACACCATATATTTT	CARHRGRFGNTIYF
-	TRBV15	TRBJ1-2	-	TGTGCCACCAGCAGAGGGGGGGATGGATATGGCTACACCTTC	CATSRGGDGYGYTF
-	TRBV27	TRBJ1-1	-	TGTGCCAGCAGTTTAAACGGGTACGGGAACACTGAAGCTTTCTTT	CASSLNGYGNTEAFF
-	TRBV5-1	TRBJ1-1	-	TGCGCCAGCAGCTTGCCGGCAGGGGTGGTGAACACTGAAGCTTTCTTT	CASSLPAGVVNTEAFF
-	TRBV5-1	TRBJ2-3	-	TGCGCCAGCAGCGAGCAGGGACTCGTGGATACGCAGTATTTT	CASSEQGLVDTQYF
TRBD2	TRBV5-1	TRBJ2-5	-	TGCGCCAGCAGCTCCAGACTAGCGGGAGGCATCCAAGAGACCCAGTACTTC	CASSSRLAGGIQETQYF
TRBD2	TRBV14	TRBJ2-1	few	TGTGCCAGCAGCCAAGTTCTAGCGGTCTACAATGAGCAGTTCTTC	CASSQVLAVYNEQFF
-	TRBV4-1	TRBJ1-2	-	TGCGCCAGCAGCCCAGTCCGGGGTAACCCCTATGGCTACACCTTC	CASSPVRGNPYGYTF
TRBD1	TRBV7-9	TRBJ1-1	-	TGTGCCAGCAGCTTATATGACAGGGGGCTGGTTAACACTGAAGCTTTCTTT	CASSLYDRGLVNTEAFF
-	TRBV27	TRBJ2-1	-	TGTGCCAGCTGTAACGGGCAGGGCCGAGAGCAGTTCTTC	CASCNGQGREQFF
TRBD1	TRBV29-1	TRBJ2-1	-	TGCAGCGCGGTGACAGGGGGCTGGAATGAGCAGTTCTTC	CSAVTGGWNEQFF